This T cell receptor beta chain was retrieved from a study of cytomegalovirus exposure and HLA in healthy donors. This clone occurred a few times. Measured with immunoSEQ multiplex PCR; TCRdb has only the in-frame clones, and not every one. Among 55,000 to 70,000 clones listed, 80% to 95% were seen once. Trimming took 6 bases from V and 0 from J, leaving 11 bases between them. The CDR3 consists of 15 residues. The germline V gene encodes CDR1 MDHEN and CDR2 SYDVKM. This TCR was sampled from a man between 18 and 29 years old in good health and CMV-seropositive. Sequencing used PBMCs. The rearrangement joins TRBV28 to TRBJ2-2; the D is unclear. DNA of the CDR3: TGTGCCAGCAGACCCATGGCGGCGAACACCGGGGAGCTGTTTTTT. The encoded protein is CASRPMAANTGELFF. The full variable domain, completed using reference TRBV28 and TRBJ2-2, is DVKVTQSSRYLVKRTGEKVFLECVQDMDHENMFWYRQDPGLGLRLIYFSYDVKMKEKGDIPEGYSVSREKKERFSLILESASTNQTSMYLCASRPMAANTGELFFGEGSRLTVL.